The source of this TCR beta chain is a study of shared clonotypes between healthy human individuals. Study-level points and caveats: What naive subsets generally showed was a larger estimated richness than memory subsets showed.

Germline CDR1 reads LGHNA; CDR2 reads YNFKEQ. The CDR3 length is 14 residues. Deletions cut 1 base from V and 3 bases from J, with 10 bases between. Naive CD8 populations comprised CD45RO-negative cells positively selected for CCR7, excluding terminally differentiated effector memory CD45RA+ cells. HIV-negative, healthy adults without recent acute infections or vaccinations were the donors. In regard to this clone: Its antigen remains unknown. The same CDR3 can be traced to other DNA sequences in this sample.

Assay used: immunoSEQ multiplex PCR; TCRdb lists only in-frame clones, some missing. This table holds roughly 2 million clones, just under 95% found once. The chain employs TRBV4-2 and TRBJ2-7; D possibly corresponds to TRBD1 (6 bases). The sample comprised naive CD8+ T cells sorted from blood. The receptor's source is a man between 18 and 35 years old in good health. The CDR3 coding sequence is TGTGCCAGCAGCCAAGTAGGACAGAGCTACGAGCAGTACTTC. Protein: CASSQVGQSYEQYF.